These T cell receptor beta chains were read from a single sample in a study of shared clonotypes between healthy human individuals. TCRdb's copy holds only in-frame clones and misses some; the assay was immunoSEQ multiplex PCR. This table holds about 1.4 million clones, roughly 96% found once. The sample was naive CD4+ T cells sorted from blood. These TCRs come from a man aged 25 to 45 in good health. The CDR3 runs from the conserved cysteine through the conserved F or W. The D gene is left open where the match is weak. Size is stated for part of the rows, as once, few or many counts, or as a class when the clone is expanded.

size	V	D	J	CDR3	DNA
-	TRBV4-2	-	TRBJ2-7	CASSQDLFGFYEQYF	TGTGCCAGCAGCCAAGATCTTTTCGGATTCTACGAGCAGTACTTC
-	TRBV6-1	TRBD1	TRBJ2-7	CASSGDRGFSYEQYF	TGTGCCAGCAGCGGTGACAGGGGATTCTCCTACGAGCAGTACTTC
-	TRBV11-2	-	TRBJ1-1	CASSRDHLNTEAFF	TGTGCCAGCAGCCGCGATCATTTGAACACTGAAGCTTTCTTT
-	TRBV6-1	TRBD1	TRBJ2-7	CASRDRTGGSDEQYF	TGTGCCAGCAGGGATAGGACAGGGGGCTCAGACGAGCAGTACTTC
-	TRBV5-1	-	TRBJ2-7	CASSLAGEYEQYF	TGCGCCAGCAGCTTGGCCGGCGAGTACGAGCAGTACTTC
-	TRBV28	-	TRBJ2-7	CASSGGIHQHSYEQYF	TGTGCCAGCAGTGGGGGGATACATCAACACTCCTACGAGCAGTACTTC
once	TRBV7-9	-	TRBJ1-1	CASSSGYEAFF	TGTGCCAGCAGCTCCGGATATGAAGCTTTCTTT
-	TRBV28	-	TRBJ2-6	CASSLVGRSGANVLTF	TGTGCCAGCAGTTTGGTCGGCAGGTCTGGGGCCAACGTCCTGACTTTC
-	TRBV2	TRBD2	TRBJ2-5	CAINTGTSGNQETQYF	TGTGCCATCAACACCGGGACTAGCGGGAACCAAGAGACCCAGTACTTC
-	TRBV11-2	-	TRBJ2-5	CASSLIGDYKETQYF	TGTGCCAGCAGCTTGATCGGGGATTATAAAGAGACCCAGTACTTC
-	TRBV30	TRBD1	TRBJ1-5	CAFTQGGSNQPQHF	TGTGCCTTCACACAGGGGGGTAGCAATCAGCCCCAGCATTTT
-	TRBV19	-	TRBJ2-7	CASSSPGRGLYEQYF	TGTGCCAGTAGTTCCCCCGGGCGGGGACTCTACGAGCAGTACTTC
-	TRBV15	-	TRBJ1-3	CATSRDGGIGNTIYF	TGTGCCACCAGCAGAGATGGCGGAATCGGAAACACCATATATTTT
-	TRBV30	-	TRBJ2-3	CAWQVVRGADTQYF	TGTGCCTGGCAGGTGGTGCGAGGGGCAGATACGCAGTATTTT
-	TRBV6-6	-	TRBJ2-1	CASSYSGIPSYNEQFF	TGTGCCAGCAGTTACTCAGGGATCCCATCCTACAATGAGCAGTTCTTC
-	TRBV2	TRBD1	TRBJ1-1	CASSPGDRRMNTEAFF	TGTGCCAGCAGCCCAGGGGACAGGAGGATGAACACTGAAGCTTTCTTT
few	TRBV9	-	TRBJ2-3	CASTSVSTDTQYF	TGTGCCAGCACAAGTGTCAGCACAGATACGCAGTATTTT
few	TRBV5-1	-	TRBJ1-5	CASSPDPNQPQHF	TGCGCCAGCAGCCCGGACCCAAATCAGCCCCAGCATTTT
-	TRBV29-1	TRBD1	TRBJ1-1	CSVVLGTVYTEAFF	TGCAGCGTTGTCCTCGGGACAGTGTACACTGAAGCTTTCTTT
-	TRBV27	TRBD2	TRBJ2-7	CASSPRTSGTGSVYEQYF	TGTGCCAGCAGTCCCCGGACTAGCGGAACGGGCTCGGTCTACGAGCAGTACTTC
-	TRBV5-4	TRBD2	TRBJ2-1	CASSHSGRRSYNEQFF	TGTGCCAGCAGCCACAGCGGGAGGAGGTCCTACAATGAGCAGTTCTTC
-	TRBV7-9	TRBD2	TRBJ2-5	CASRLQGRGGGETQYF	TGTGCCAGCAGGCTCCAGGGCCGGGGGGGAGGAGAGACCCAGTACTTC
-	TRBV2	TRBD1	TRBJ2-3	CASSVQGADTQYF	TGTGCCAGCAGTGTGCAGGGGGCAGATACGCAGTATTTT
-	TRBV5-1	TRBD2	TRBJ2-5	CASSLGGSSGSGQETQYF	TGCGCCAGCAGCTTGGGAGGGTCTAGCGGCTCTGGCCAAGAGACCCAGTACTTC
-	TRBV2	-	TRBJ2-7	CASRPETYEQYF	TGTGCCAGCAGGCCCGAGACCTACGAGCAGTACTTC
-	TRBV7-2	-	TRBJ2-2	CASSLAASEPGGELFF	TGTGCCAGCAGCTTAGCCGCTAGCGAACCCGGCGGGGAGCTGTTTTTT
-	TRBV2	-	TRBJ2-3	CASRTYMADTQYF	TGTGCCAGCAGAACATATATGGCAGATACGCAGTATTTT
-	TRBV4-2	-	TRBJ1-4	CASSHPGQGGGNEKLFF	TGTGCCAGCAGCCATCCCGGGCAGGGAGGGGGGAATGAAAAACTGTTTTTT
-	TRBV5-4	-	TRBJ2-5	CASSLGVFRQETQYF	TGTGCCAGCAGCTTGGGAGTTTTTCGGCAAGAGACCCAGTACTTC
-	TRBV9	TRBD2	TRBJ2-1	CASSRVAGGGEQFF	TGTGCCAGCAGCCGAGTGGCGGGAGGGGGTGAGCAGTTCTTC
-	TRBV9	TRBD2	TRBJ2-1	CASSPAGTSGRFEQFF	TGTGCCAGCAGTCCGGCCGGGACTAGCGGGAGGTTTGAGCAGTTCTTC
-	TRBV27	TRBD1	TRBJ2-4	CASSLRLDRGDKNIQYF	TGTGCCAGCAGTTTACGCCTTGACAGGGGGGACAAAAACATTCAGTACTTC
once	TRBV28	-	TRBJ1-1	CASSLGEAEAFF	TGTGCCAGCAGTCTAGGGGAGGCTGAAGCTTTCTTT
-	TRBV5-4	-	TRBJ2-7	CASSLPGRTSYEQYF	TGTGCCAGCAGCCTCCCGGGCAGAACCTCCTACGAGCAGTACTTC
once	TRBV5-1	TRBD1	TRBJ2-5	CASRTTGKETQYF	TGCGCCAGCAGAACGACAGGGAAAGAGACCCAGTACTTC
once	TRBV5-1	-	TRBJ1-1	CASSLAGMNTEAFF	TGCGCCAGCAGCTTAGCGGGAATGAACACTGAAGCTTTCTTT
-	TRBV25-1	TRBD1	TRBJ2-7	CASGAPGQGAGQYF	TGTGCCAGCGGAGCCCCGGGACAGGGGGCAGGGCAGTACTTC
-	TRBV5-5	-	TRBJ2-7	CASSFGTLVSYEQYF	TGTGCCAGCAGCTTCGGGACACTTGTCTCCTACGAGCAGTACTTC
-	TRBV7-2	-	TRBJ1-5	CASSILSNQPQHF	TGTGCCAGCAGCATCCTTAGCAATCAGCCCCAGCATTTT
few	TRBV2	-	TRBJ1-2	CASSVSNSYGYTF	TGTGCCAGCAGTGTTTCGAATAGCTATGGCTACACCTTC
-	TRBV7-9	TRBD1	TRBJ2-3	CASSPPRGRRSTDTQYF	TGTGCCAGCAGCCCGCCGAGGGGGCGCAGATCCACAGATACGCAGTATTTT
-	TRBV7-2	TRBD2	TRBJ2-7	CASSPLTSGAIYEQYF	TGTGCCAGCAGCCCGCTTACTAGCGGGGCAATCTACGAGCAGTACTTC
-	TRBV5-1	TRBD1	TRBJ1-2	CASSPGTGHGYTF	TGCGCCAGCAGCCCTGGGACAGGGCATGGCTACACCTTC
-	TRBV6-6	-	TRBJ2-7	CASRTPRRDSHYEQYF	TGTGCCAGCAGAACCCCCCGGCGGGACAGCCACTACGAGCAGTACTTC
-	TRBV27	-	TRBJ2-1	CASSLSRGGNEQFF	TGTGCCAGCAGTTTATCGAGGGGGGGCAATGAGCAGTTCTTC
-	TRBV30	-	TRBJ1-2	CAWSVGPGGYTF	TGTGCCTGGAGTGTAGGACCGGGTGGCTACACCTTC
-	TRBV7-9	TRBD1	TRBJ1-2	CASATGAYGYTF	TGTGCCAGCGCGACAGGGGCCTATGGCTACACCTTC
-	TRBV10-3	-	TRBJ1-1	CAIRITGQTEAFF	TGTGCCATCAGGATAACAGGTCAGACTGAAGCTTTCTTT
-	TRBV5-1	-	TRBJ2-1	CASSQEANEQFF	TGCGCCAGCAGCCAAGAGGCGAATGAGCAGTTCTTC
-	TRBV5-1	-	TRBJ2-7	CASRPGNSAAYEQYF	TGCGCCAGCAGACCCGGCAATTCGGCAGCTTACGAGCAGTACTTC
-	TRBV28	TRBD1	TRBJ2-7	CASRRQGEQYF	TGTGCCAGCAGAAGACAGGGCGAGCAGTACTTC